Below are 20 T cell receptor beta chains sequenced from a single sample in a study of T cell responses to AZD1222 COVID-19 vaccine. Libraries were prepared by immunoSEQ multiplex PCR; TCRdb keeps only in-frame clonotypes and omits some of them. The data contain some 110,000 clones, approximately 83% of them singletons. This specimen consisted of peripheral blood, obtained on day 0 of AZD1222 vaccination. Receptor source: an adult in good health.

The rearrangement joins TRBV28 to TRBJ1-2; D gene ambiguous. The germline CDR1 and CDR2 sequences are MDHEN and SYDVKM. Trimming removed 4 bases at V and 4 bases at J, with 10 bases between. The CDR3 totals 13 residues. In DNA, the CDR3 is TGTGCCAGCAGTTCGCCAACTAGCTATGGCTACACCTTC. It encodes CASSSPTSYGYTF.

For the CDR3, the DNA is TGTGCCAGTATCCAACAGGGGAATGGGCAGCCCCAGCATTTT. Its translation is CASIQQGNGQPQHF. The rearrangement links TRBV19 to TRBJ1-5, with TRBD1 matching over 7 bases. The CDR3 totals 14 residues. V shed 7 bases, J shed 7 bases, and the junction held 10 bases outside the gene matches. Germline V gene data show CDR1 as LNHDA and CDR2 as SQIVND (reference sequence).

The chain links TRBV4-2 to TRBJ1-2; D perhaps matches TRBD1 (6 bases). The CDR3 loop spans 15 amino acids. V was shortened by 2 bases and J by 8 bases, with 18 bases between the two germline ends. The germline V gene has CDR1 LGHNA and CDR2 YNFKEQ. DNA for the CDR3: TGTGCCAGCAGCCAACAGGGGTCTGAGCTGGAAGGCTACACCTTC. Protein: CASSQQGSELEGYTF.

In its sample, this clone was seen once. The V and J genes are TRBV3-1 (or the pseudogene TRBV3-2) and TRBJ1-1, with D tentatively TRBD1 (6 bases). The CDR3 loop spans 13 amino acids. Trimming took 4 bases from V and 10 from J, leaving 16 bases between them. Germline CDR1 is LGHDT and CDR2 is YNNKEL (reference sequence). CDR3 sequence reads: CASSPSTGNRAFF. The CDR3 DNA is TGTGCCAGCAGCCCCTCCACAGGGAATCGAGCTTTCTTT.

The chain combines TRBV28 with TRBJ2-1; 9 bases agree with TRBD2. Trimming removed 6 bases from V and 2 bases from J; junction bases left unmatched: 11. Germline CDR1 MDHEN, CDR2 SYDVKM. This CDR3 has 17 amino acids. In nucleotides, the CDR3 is TGTGCCAGCAGGCCATTTAAGCGGGAGGCCGCCTACAATGAGCAGTTCTTC. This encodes CASRPFKREAAYNEQFF.

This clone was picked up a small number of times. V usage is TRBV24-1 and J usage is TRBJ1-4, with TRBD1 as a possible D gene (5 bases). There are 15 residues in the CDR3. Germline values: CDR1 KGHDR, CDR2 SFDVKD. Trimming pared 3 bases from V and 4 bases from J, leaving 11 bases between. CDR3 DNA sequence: TGTGCCACCAGTGATGACGGGGGTCATAATGAAAAACTGTTTTTT. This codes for CATSDDGGHNEKLFF.

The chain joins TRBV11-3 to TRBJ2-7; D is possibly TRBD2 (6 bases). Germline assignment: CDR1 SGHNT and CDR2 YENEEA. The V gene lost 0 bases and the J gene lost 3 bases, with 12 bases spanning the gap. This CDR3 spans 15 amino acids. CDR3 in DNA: TGTGCCAGCAGCTTAGATAGCGGAAGGGTCTACGAGCAGTACTTC. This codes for CASSLDSGRVYEQYF.

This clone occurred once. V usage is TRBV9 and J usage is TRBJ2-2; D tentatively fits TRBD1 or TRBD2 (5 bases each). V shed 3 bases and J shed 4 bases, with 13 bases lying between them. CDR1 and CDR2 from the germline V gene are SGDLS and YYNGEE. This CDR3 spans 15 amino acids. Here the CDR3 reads CASSAGPNPTGELFF. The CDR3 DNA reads TGTGCCAGCAGCGCGGGACCCAATCCCACCGGGGAGCTGTTTTTT.

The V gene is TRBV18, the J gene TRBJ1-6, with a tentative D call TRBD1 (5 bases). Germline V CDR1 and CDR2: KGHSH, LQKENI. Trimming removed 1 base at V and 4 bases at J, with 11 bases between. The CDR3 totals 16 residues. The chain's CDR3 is CASSPRSTEYNSPLHF. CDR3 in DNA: TGTGCCAGCTCACCACGTTCGACAGAATATAATTCACCCCTCCACTTT.

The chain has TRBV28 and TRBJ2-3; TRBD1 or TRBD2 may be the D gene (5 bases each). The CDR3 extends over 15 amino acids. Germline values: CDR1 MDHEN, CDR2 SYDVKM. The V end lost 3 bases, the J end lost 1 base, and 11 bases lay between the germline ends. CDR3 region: CASSFTGRGTDTQYF. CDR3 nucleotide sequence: TGTGCCAGCAGTTTTACGGGGCGGGGCACAGATACGCAGTATTTT.

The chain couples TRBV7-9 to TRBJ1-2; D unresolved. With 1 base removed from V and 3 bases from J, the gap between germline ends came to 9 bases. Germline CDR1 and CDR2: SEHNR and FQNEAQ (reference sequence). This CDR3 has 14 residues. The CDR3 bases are TGTGCCAGCAGCTTAGTCGGGAACTACTATGGCTACACCTTC. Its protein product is CASSLVGNYYGYTF.

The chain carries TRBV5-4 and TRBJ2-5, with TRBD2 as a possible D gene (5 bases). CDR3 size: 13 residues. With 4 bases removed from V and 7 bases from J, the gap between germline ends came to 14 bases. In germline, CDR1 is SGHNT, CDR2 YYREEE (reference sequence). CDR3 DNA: TGTGCCAGCAGCGAGGCGGGCCTCGGGACCCAGTACTTC. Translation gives CASSEAGLGTQYF.

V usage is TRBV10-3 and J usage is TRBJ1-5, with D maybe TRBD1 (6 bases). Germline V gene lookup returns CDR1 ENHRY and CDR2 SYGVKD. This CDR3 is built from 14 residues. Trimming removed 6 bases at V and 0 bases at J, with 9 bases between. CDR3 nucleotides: TGTGCCATCAGGGGGGCATATAGCAATCAGCCCCAGCATTTT. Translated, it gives CAIRGAYSNQPQHF.

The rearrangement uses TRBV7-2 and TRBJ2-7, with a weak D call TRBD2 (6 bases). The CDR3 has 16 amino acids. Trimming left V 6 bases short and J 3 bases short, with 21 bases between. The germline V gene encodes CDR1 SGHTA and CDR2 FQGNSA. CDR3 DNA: TGTGCCAGCAGTCGGACTAAGTCGTCTCCGAACTACGAGCAGTACTTC. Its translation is CASSRTKSSPNYEQYF.

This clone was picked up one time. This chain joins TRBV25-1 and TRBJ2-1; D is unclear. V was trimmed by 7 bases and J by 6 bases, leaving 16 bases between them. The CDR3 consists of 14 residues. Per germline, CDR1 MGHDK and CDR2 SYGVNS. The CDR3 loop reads CASMFGNLGNEQFF. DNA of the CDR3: TGTGCCAGCATGTTTGGGAACCTCGGCAATGAGCAGTTCTTC. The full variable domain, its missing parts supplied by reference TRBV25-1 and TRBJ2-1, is EADIYQTPRYLVIGTGKKITLECSQTMGHDKMYWYQQDPGMELHLIHYSYGVNSTEKGDLSSESTVSRIRTEHFPLTLESARPSHTSQYLCASMFGNLGNEQFFGPGTRLTVL.

The CDR3 loop reads CASSLQGRSNEKLFF. The CDR3 region has the DNA TGTGCCAGCAGTTTACAGGGGAGATCTAATGAAAAACTGTTTTTT. V gene TRBV27 combines with J gene TRBJ1-4, with a tentative D call TRBD1 (6 bases). The CDR3 consists of 15 residues. Trimming stripped 2 bases from V and 3 bases from J, with 10 bases between. Germline CDR1 reads MNHEY; CDR2 reads SMNVEV (reference sequence).

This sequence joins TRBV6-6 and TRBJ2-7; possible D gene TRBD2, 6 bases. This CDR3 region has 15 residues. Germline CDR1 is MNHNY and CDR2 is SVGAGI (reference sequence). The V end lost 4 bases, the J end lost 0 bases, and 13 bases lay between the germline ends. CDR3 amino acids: CASSFGAGSSYEQYF. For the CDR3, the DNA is TGTGCCAGCAGTTTTGGCGCGGGGAGCTCCTACGAGCAGTACTTC.

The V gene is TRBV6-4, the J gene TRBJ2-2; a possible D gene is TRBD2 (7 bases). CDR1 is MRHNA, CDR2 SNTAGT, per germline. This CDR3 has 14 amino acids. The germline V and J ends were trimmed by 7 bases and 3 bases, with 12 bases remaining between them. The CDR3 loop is CASKGGADTGELFF. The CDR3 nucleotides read TGTGCCAGCAAGGGGGGGGCGGACACCGGGGAGCTGTTTTTT.

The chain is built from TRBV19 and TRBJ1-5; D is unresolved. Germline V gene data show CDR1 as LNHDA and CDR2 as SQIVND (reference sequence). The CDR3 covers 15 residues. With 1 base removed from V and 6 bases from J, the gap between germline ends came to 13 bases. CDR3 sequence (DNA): TGTGCCAGTAGTATAGGTCCTGGGAATTCTCAGCCCCAGCATTTT. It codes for CASSIGPGNSQPQHF.

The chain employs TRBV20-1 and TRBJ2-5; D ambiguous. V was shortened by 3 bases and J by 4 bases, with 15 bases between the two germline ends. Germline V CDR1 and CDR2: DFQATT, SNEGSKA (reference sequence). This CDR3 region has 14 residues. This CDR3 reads CSASSVEDRETQYF. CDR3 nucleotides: TGCAGTGCTAGTTCGGTAGAAGATAGAGAGACCCAGTACTTC.